These 32 T cell receptor beta chains were sequenced from one sample in a study of vaccination effects on CD4 cells after COVID-19. Antigen-specific CD4+ T cells expanded by the ViraFEST assay with viral peptide pools were then sequenced. Following culture for 9 to 11 days, CD4+ T cells were isolated. Every participant took two doses of the BNT162b2 or mRNA-1273 vaccine. The assay was immunoSEQ multiplex PCR, and TCRdb's table has in-frame clones only and misses some. The table includes 65,000 to 95,000 clones, around 77% detected once. Their specific antigens are unknown. The source was CD4+ T cells from PBMCs cultured with HCoV-OC43 spike peptides, collected after COVID-19 vaccination. Subset specified: HCoV-OC43 spike overlapping peptide pool stimulation. The receptor source for this set is a human donor who received a COVID-19 vaccine.

The CDR3 DNA reads as TGTGCCTGGAGTGTACAGGGTAATAGCAATCAGCCCCAGCATTTT. Amino acids: CAWSVQGNSNQPQHF. This rearrangement joins TRBV30 to TRBJ1-5; TRBD1 might be the D (6 bases). Between the trimmed V and J ends, which lost 0 bases and 0 bases, there was a span of 9 bases. Germline CDR1 reads GTSNPN; CDR2 reads SVGIG (reference sequence). CDR3 length: 15 residues. Together with reference TRBV30 and TRBJ1-5, the CDR3 gives the full variable domain: SQTIHQWPATLVQPVGSPLSLECTVEGTSNPNLYWYRQAAGRGLQLLFYSVGIGQISSEVPQNLSASRPQDRQFILSSKKLLLSDSGFYLCAWSVQGNSNQPQHFGDGTRLSIL.

The V and J genes are TRBV18 and TRBJ2-5; 11 nucleotides line up with TRBD2. Germline V gives CDR1 KGHSH, CDR2 LQKENI. This CDR3 contains 14 residues. The V gene end was trimmed by 5 bases and the J gene end by 9 bases; junction bases not matched to a gene: 8. CDR3 in amino acids: CASSAGTSGRAQYF. CDR3 nucleotide sequence: TGTGCCAGCTCAGCCGGGACTAGCGGCCGAGCCCAGTACTTC.

This clone was observed a handful of times. This chain connects TRBV7-9 to TRBJ1-3; the match to TRBD1 covers 7 bases. Germline V gene lookup returns CDR1 SEHNR and CDR2 FQNEAQ (reference sequence). Unmatched junction bases numbered 4, after V lost 3 bases and J lost 2 bases. This CDR3 has 15 amino acids. CDR3 loop: CASSLDDRAGNTIYF. CDR3 nucleotide sequence: TGTGCCAGCAGCTTGGATGACAGGGCTGGAAACACCATATATTTT.

This clone was found a few times. This rearrangement joins TRBV6-2 or TRBV6-3 to TRBJ1-5; tentative D call: TRBD1 (6 bases). Germline V gives CDR1 MNHEY, CDR2 SVGEGT. With 6 bases removed from V and 0 bases from J, the gap between germline ends came to 21 bases. CDR3 size: 18 residues. The CDR3 loop is CASSPRRGGLDSNQPQHF. The CDR3 DNA is TGTGCCAGCAGCCCTCGTAGAGGGGGACTCGATAGCAATCAGCCCCAGCATTTT.

This clone is a singleton in its sample. This sequence joins TRBV7-3 and TRBJ2-3; D may be TRBD2 (6 bases). The CDR3 covers 15 residues. The V and J ends lost 7 bases and 0 bases respectively, with 14 bases between them. Germline CDR1 is SGHTA and CDR2 is FQGTGA. The CDR3 DNA follows: TGTGCCAGCATGCGGAGGGGCCAAAGCACAGATACGCAGTATTTT. Its translation is CASMRRGQSTDTQYF. The whole variable domain, remainder taken from reference TRBV7-3 and TRBJ2-3, is GAGVSQTPSNKVTEKGKYVELRCDPISGHTALYWYRQSLGQGPEFLIYFQGTGAADDSGLPNDRFFAVRPEGSVSTLKIQRTERGDSAVYLCASMRRGQSTDTQYFGPGTRLTVL.

The chain is built from TRBV11-3 and TRBJ2-3, with D uncertain. Deletions cut 0 bases from V and 8 bases from J, with 6 bases between. CDR3 length: 12 amino acids. Germline assignment: CDR1 SGHNT and CDR2 YENEEA. The CDR3 loop is CASSLEGGTQYF. The CDR3 nucleotides read TGTGCCAGCAGCTTAGAAGGTGGTACGCAGTATTTT.

This clone was detected only a few times. This chain connects TRBV18 to TRBJ1-2, with D unresolved. V lost 3 bases, J lost 4 bases, and 6 bases lay in between. The CDR3 covers 12 residues. CDR1 is KGHSH, CDR2 LQKENI, per germline. CDR3 sequence reads: CASSPGTYGYTF. Written as DNA, the CDR3 is TGTGCCAGCTCACCGGGAACCTATGGCTACACCTTC.

This clone came up a few times. The chain uses TRBV20-1 and TRBJ2-3; the D gene could be TRBD1 or TRBD2 (5 bases each). V was cut by 5 bases and J by 6 bases, with 9 bases left in between. CDR1 is DFQATT and CDR2 is SNEGSKA in the germline V gene (reference sequence). This CDR3 has 11 residues. CDR3 bases: TGCAGTGCTCTTGAGGGGGATACGCAGTATTTT. This sequence encodes CSALEGDTQYF.

The genes are TRBV27 and TRBJ1-1; D unresolved. CDR1 MNHEY and CDR2 SMNVEV come from the germline V gene (reference sequence). V shed 2 bases and J shed 3 bases, with 7 bases lying between them. CDR3 length: 13 residues. The CDR3 nucleotides are TGTGCCAGCAGTTTAAAGTGGGACACTGAAGCTTTCTTT. This sequence encodes CASSLKWDTEAFF.

This chain links TRBV15 with TRBJ1-1, with TRBD1 matching 7 bases. The ends lost 3 bases at V and 2 bases at J; junction bases unmatched: 6. CDR1 and CDR2 (germline): LNHNV, YYDKDF (reference sequence). CDR3 length equals 15 residues. The chain's CDR3 is CATSRGGQQNTEAFF. The CDR3 DNA reads as TGTGCCACCAGCAGGGGGGGACAGCAAAACACTGAAGCTTTCTTT.

This clone has a single count. The chain uses TRBV24-1 and TRBJ2-7, with D perhaps matching TRBD1 (6 bases). V was trimmed by 7 bases and J by 6 bases, leaving 12 bases between them. The CDR3 is made up of 12 amino acids. From germline, CDR1 is KGHDR and CDR2 SFDVKD. The chain's CDR3 is CATRTGALEQYV. The CDR3 nucleotides are TGTGCCACCAGGACAGGTGCTCTCGAGCAGTACGTC.

V and J are TRBV4-2 and TRBJ1-1, with D uncertain. V was shortened by 4 bases and J by 0 bases, with 0 bases between the two germline ends. CDR3 length equals 11 residues. Per germline, CDR1 LGHNA and CDR2 YNFKEQ. In nucleotides, the CDR3 is TGTGCCAGCAGCCTGAACACTGAAGCTTTCTTT. This sequence encodes CASSLNTEAFF.

This clone was seen a few times. The rearrangement links TRBV2 to TRBJ1-2, with TRBD1 matching over 7 bases. The CDR3 totals 15 residues. Germline V gene data show CDR1 as SNHLY and CDR2 as FYNNEI. V shed 5 bases, J shed 2 bases, and the junction held 8 bases outside the gene matches. The CDR3 region is CASSFLAGGNYGYTF. The CDR3 DNA is TGTGCCAGCAGTTTTCTCGCAGGGGGAAACTATGGCTACACCTTC.

CDR3 protein: CASSSRGSGANVLTF. As DNA, the CDR3 is TGTGCCAGCAGTTCTCGGGGCTCTGGGGCCAACGTCCTGACTTTC. V is TRBV27 and J is TRBJ2-6; possibly TRBD2 for D (5 bases). V lost 4 bases and J lost 0, with 7 bases in between. Germline V gene lookup returns CDR1 MNHEY and CDR2 SMNVEV (reference sequence). The CDR3 has 15 residues.

The genes are TRBV7-2 and TRBJ1-4, with TRBD1 identical over 11 bases. Germline V gene data show CDR1 as SGHTA and CDR2 as FQGNSA. V trimming: 3 bases; J trimming: 8 bases; junction bases outside the gene matches: 5. This CDR3 is 15 amino acids long. In DNA form, the CDR3 reads TGTGCCAGCAGCTTGGACAGGGGGCCAGGAGAAAAACTGTTTTTT. Amino acids: CASSLDRGPGEKLFF.

V and J are TRBV5-1 and TRBJ2-3; D remains unclear. CDR3 length: 12 residues. Deletions cut 4 bases from V and 3 bases from J, with 6 bases between. Germline CDR1 reads SGHRS; CDR2 reads YFSETQ. The CDR3 here is CASSAKTDTQYF. In DNA form, the CDR3 reads TGCGCCAGCAGCGCCAAAACAGATACGCAGTATTTT.

This clone has only one observation. The chain is built from TRBV5-1 and TRBJ2-5; D ambiguous. The ends were cut back, 4 bases at V and 1 base at J, with 11 bases in the middle. The germline CDR1 and CDR2 sequences are SGHRS and YFSETQ. The CDR3 contains 14 residues. CDR3 protein: CASSALQPQETQYF. DNA of the CDR3: TGCGCCAGCAGCGCATTACAGCCCCAAGAGACCCAGTACTTC.

This chain links TRBV24-1 with TRBJ2-3, with a possible D match to TRBD2 (6 bases). Germline CDR1 is KGHDR and CDR2 is SFDVKD. V dropped 5 bases and J dropped 0 bases, with 11 bases sitting between them. CDR3 length: 15 residues. CDR3 nucleotide sequence: TGTGCCACCAGTGCGGAGGGATCTAGCACAGATACGCAGTATTTT. It yields the protein CATSAEGSSTDTQYF.

Concerning this clone itself: The same CDR3 arises from other DNA sequences in this sample as well. The chain joins TRBV2 to TRBJ2-5; TRBD1 matches at 8 bases. Looked up from germline, CDR1 is SNHLY and CDR2 is FYNNEI. The J segment lost 4 bases and the V segment lost 6 bases, leaving 1 base of the junction unmatched. This CDR3 region has 12 residues. This CDR3 is CASRTGAETQYF. The DNA of the CDR3 is TGTGCCAGCAGGACAGGGGCAGAGACCCAGTACTTC.

The chain recombines TRBV6-5 with TRBJ1-5; 11 bases are a match to TRBD1. There are 16 residues in the CDR3. Germline V CDR1 and CDR2: MNHEY, SVGAGI. Trimming took 1 base from V and 2 from J; bases not matched to a gene: 1. CDR3 protein: CASSYLGQGGNQPQHF. The CDR3 DNA reads TGTGCCAGCAGTTACTTGGGACAGGGGGGCAATCAGCCCCAGCATTTT.

This rearrangement joins TRBV19 to TRBJ2-5; 13 bases are shared with TRBD2. Germline assignment: CDR1 LNHDA and CDR2 SQIVND (reference sequence). With 4 bases clipped from V and 1 base from J, the junction kept 6 bases outside the gene matches. This CDR3 comprises 17 residues. The CDR3 region is CASSRRLAGGLQETQYF. CDR3 nucleotide sequence: TGTGCCAGTAGTAGGAGACTAGCGGGGGGACTCCAAGAGACCCAGTACTTC.

The chain combines TRBV7-3 with TRBJ2-3; 7 bases match TRBD1. Germline V gene sequence: CDR1 SGHTA, CDR2 FQGTGA. V shed 2 bases, J shed 6 bases, and the junction held 2 bases outside the gene matches. The CDR3 covers 13 residues. DNA of the CDR3: TGTGCCAGCAGCTTAGGACAGGTGGATACGCAGTATTTT. Translation: CASSLGQVDTQYF. Based on the CDR3 plus reference TRBV7-3 and TRBJ2-3, the full variable domain is GAGVSQTPSNKVTEKGKYVELRCDPISGHTALYWYRQSLGQGPEFLIYFQGTGAADDSGLPNDRFFAVRPEGSVSTLKIQRTERGDSAVYLCASSLGQVDTQYFGPGTRLTVL.

The chain employs TRBV4-1 and TRBJ2-2, with 8 bases identical to TRBD2. Germline values: CDR1 MGHRA, CDR2 YSYEKL. The CDR3 runs to 16 residues. J was trimmed by 4 bases and V by 4 bases; bases with no gene match: 8. This CDR3 reads CASSPRSGGSTGELFF. The CDR3, as DNA: TGCGCCAGCAGCCCGCGAAGCGGGGGTAGCACCGGGGAGCTGTTTTTT.

The gene calls are TRBV10-3 and TRBJ1-4, with D perhaps TRBD1 (5 bases). CDR1 is ENHRY, CDR2 SYGVKD, per germline. Trimming cost V 2 bases and J 8 bases, with 12 bases left between them. There are 14 residues in the CDR3. CDR3 sequence (DNA): TGTGCCATCAGTGAGCAGGGAAAAGGAGAAAAACTGTTTTTT. It specifies CAISEQGKGEKLFF.

This chain connects TRBV5-6 to TRBJ1-1; weak D call: TRBD1 (5 bases). The CDR3 length is 14 residues. Trimming shortened V by 5 bases and J by 3 bases, and 14 bases separated the two germline ends. CDR1 is SGHDT and CDR2 is YYEEEE in the germline V gene. Here the CDR3 reads CASRERDLYTEAFF. CDR3 DNA: TGTGCCAGCAGGGAACGGGACCTTTACACTGAAGCTTTCTTT.

A single count supports this clone. This rearrangement joins TRBV9 to TRBJ2-5, with 8 bases matching TRBD2. The CDR3 has 16 residues. The V segment lost 4 bases and the J segment 1 base; nucleotides outside the gene matches: 9. Germline assignment: CDR1 SGDLS and CDR2 YYNGEE. The CDR3 nucleotides are TGTGCCAGCAGCCCCGGGACTAGAGGGGCCCAAGAGACCCAGTACTTC. Translated, it gives CASSPGTRGAQETQYF.

The chain couples TRBV27 to TRBJ1-1, with 8 positions matching TRBD1. Germline-derived CDR1 and CDR2 are MNHEY and SMNVEV (reference sequence). V gave up 5 bases and J gave up 0 bases; unmatched junction bases: 5. The CDR3 extends over 15 amino acids. The CDR3 nucleotides are TGTGCCAGCAGTCCCCTGACAGGGGTGAACACTGAAGCTTTCTTT. This sequence encodes CASSPLTGVNTEAFF.

This clone turned up a few times. This sequence joins TRBV6-5 and TRBJ1-2; no clear D. The V gene's germline CDR1 is MNHEY and CDR2 SVGAGI. V lost 0 bases and J lost 4, with 6 bases in between. The CDR3 has 13 amino acids. Here the CDR3 DNA reads TGTGCCAGCAGTTACTCAATAGGCTATGGCTACACCTTC. Translation gives CASSYSIGYGYTF.

The CDR3 DNA sequence: TGTGCCAGCAGCTTAAGGAGGGCGGACCGGGAGGAGCAGTTCTTC. This translates into CASSLRRADREEQFF. V usage is TRBV7-3 and J usage is TRBJ2-1; possibly TRBD2 for D (6 bases). Trimming pared 1 base from V and 10 bases from J, leaving 17 bases between. CDR1 SGHTA and CDR2 FQGTGA come from the germline V gene. This CDR3 has 15 amino acids.

The J gene is TRBJ2-6, the V gene TRBV20-1; D is possibly TRBD1 or TRBD2 (5 bases each). Germline V gives CDR1 DFQATT, CDR2 SNEGSKA (reference sequence). V was clipped by 3 bases and J by 4 bases, with 16 bases between them. This CDR3 spans 16 amino acids. In DNA, the CDR3 is TGCAGTGCTAGTATCAGAGGGACGTCGGGGGCCAACGTCCTGACTTTC. It codes for CSASIRGTSGANVLTF.

This CDR3 is CASRTSGVTDTQYF. The CDR3 nucleotides are TGTGCCAGCAGGACTAGCGGGGTCACAGATACGCAGTATTTT. The gene calls are TRBV2 and TRBJ2-3; TRBD2 matches 11 bases. V lost 6 bases to trimming and J lost 2 bases; unmatched junction nucleotides: 1. The germline V gene has CDR1 SNHLY and CDR2 FYNNEI. The CDR3 runs 14 residues.

This clone was picked up a small number of times. Other nucleotide sequences from this sample produce the same CDR3. The chain links TRBV11-3 to TRBJ1-1; D unclear. Germline V lookup: CDR1 SGHNT, CDR2 YENEEA. The CDR3 consists of 13 residues. Trimming cost V 2 bases and J 1 base, with 5 bases left between them. CDR3 bases: TGTGCCAGCAGCTTACGGGGGAACACTGAAGCTTTCTTT. Amino acid sequence: CASSLRGNTEAFF.